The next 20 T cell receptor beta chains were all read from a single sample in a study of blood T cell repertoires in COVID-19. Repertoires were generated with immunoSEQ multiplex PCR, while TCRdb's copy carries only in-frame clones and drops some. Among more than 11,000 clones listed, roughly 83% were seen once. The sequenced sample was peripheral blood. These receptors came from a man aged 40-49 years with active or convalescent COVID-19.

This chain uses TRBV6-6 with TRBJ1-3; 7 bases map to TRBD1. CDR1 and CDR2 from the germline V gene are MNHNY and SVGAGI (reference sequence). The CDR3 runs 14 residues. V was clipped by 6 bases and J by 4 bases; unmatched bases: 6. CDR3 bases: TGTGCCAGCAGCACAGGGGCAGGAGGAAACACCATATATTTT. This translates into CASSTGAGGNTIYF.

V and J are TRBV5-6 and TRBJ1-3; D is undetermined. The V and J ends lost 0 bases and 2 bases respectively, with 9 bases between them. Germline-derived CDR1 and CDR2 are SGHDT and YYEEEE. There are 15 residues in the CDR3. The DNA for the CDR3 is TGTGCCAGCAGCTTGGGCAGGATGGCTGGAAACACCATATATTTT. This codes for CASSLGRMAGNTIYF.

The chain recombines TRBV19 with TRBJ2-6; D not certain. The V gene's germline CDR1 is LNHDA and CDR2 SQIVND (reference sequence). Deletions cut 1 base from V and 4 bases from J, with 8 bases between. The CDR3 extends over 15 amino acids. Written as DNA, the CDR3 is TGTGCCAGTAGTATAGGGCAGTCGGGGGCCAACGTCCTGACTTTC. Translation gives CASSIGQSGANVLTF. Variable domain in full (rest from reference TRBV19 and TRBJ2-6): DGGITQSPKYLFRKEGQNVTLSCEQNLNHDAMYWYRQDPGQGLRLIYYSQIVNDFQKGDIAEGYSVSREKKESFPLTVTSAQKNPTAFYLCASSIGQSGANVLTFGAGSRLTVL.

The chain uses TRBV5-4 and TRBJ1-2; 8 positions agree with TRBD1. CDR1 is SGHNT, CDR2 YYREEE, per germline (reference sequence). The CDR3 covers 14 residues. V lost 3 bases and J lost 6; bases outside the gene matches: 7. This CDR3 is CASSWRQGPNGYTF. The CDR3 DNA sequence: TGTGCCAGCAGCTGGAGACAGGGGCCAAATGGCTACACCTTC.

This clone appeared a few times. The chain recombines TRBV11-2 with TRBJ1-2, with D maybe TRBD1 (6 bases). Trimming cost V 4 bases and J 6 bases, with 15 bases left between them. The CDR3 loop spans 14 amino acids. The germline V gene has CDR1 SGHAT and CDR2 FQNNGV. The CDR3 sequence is CASSSNREGHGYTF. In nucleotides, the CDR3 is TGTGCCAGCAGCTCGAACAGGGAGGGGCATGGCTACACCTTC.

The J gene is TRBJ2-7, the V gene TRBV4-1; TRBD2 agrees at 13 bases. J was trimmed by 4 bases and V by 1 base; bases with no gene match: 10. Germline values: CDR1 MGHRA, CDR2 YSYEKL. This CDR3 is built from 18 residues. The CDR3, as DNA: TGCGCCAGCAGCCAAGCCCCACCGGGGACTAGCGGGGCATACGAGCAGTACTTC. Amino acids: CASSQAPPGTSGAYEQYF.

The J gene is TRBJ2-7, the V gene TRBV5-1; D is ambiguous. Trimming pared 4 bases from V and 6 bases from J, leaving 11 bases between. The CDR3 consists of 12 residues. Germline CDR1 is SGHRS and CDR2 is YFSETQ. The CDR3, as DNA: TGCGCCAGCAGCCGCAGGATGGGCGAGCAGTACTTC. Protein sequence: CASSRRMGEQYF.

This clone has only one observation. CDR3 amino acids: CASSPSRGSGYGYTF. CDR3 coding DNA: TGTGCCAGCAGCCCAAGCAGGGGTAGTGGATATGGCTACACCTTC. The V gene is TRBV7-2, the J gene TRBJ1-2; possible D gene TRBD1, 6 bases. The CDR3 loop spans 15 amino acids. Germline V CDR1 and CDR2: SGHTA, FQGNSA. The germline V and J ends were trimmed by 5 bases and 5 bases, with 18 bases remaining between them. Full variable domain (missing parts from reference TRBV7-2 and TRBJ1-2): GAGVSQSPSNKVTEKGKDVELRCDPISGHTALYWYRQSLGQGLEFLIYFQGNSAPDKSGLPSDRFSAERTGGSVSTLTIQRTQQEDSAVYLCASSPSRGSGYGYTFGSGTRLTVV.

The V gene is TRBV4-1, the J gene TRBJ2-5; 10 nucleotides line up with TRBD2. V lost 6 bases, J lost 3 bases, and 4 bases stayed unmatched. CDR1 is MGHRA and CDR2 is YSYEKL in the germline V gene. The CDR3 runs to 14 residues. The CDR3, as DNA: TGCGCCAGCAGACCAAGCGGGGGGGAAGAGACCCAGTACTTC. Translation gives CASRPSGGEETQYF.

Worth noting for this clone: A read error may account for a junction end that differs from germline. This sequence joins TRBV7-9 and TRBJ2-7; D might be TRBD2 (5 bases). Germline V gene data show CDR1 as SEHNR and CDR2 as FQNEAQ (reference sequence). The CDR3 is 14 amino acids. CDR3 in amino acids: CASSLSGIAPIPEF. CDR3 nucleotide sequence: TGTGCCAGCAGCTTATCGGGGATTGCACCCATCCCCGAATTC.

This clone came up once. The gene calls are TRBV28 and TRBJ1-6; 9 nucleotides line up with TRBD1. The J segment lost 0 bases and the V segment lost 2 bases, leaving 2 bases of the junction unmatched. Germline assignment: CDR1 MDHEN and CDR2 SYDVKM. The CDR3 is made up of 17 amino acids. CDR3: CASSLGGQGSYNSPLHF. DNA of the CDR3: TGTGCCAGCAGTTTAGGGGGACAGGGCTCCTATAATTCACCCCTCCACTTT. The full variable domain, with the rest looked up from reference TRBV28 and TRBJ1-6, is DVKVTQSSRYLVKRTGEKVFLECVQDMDHENMFWYRQDPGLGLRLIYFSYDVKMKEKGDIPEGYSVSREKKERFSLILESASTNQTSMYLCASSLGGQGSYNSPLHFGNGTRLTVT.

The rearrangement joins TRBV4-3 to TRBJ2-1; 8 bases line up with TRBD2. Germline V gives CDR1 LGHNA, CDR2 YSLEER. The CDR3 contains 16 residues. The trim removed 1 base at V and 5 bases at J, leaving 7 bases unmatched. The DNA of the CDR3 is TGCGCCAGCAGCCAAGGGCGAATAGCGGGGAACAATGAGCAGTTCTTC. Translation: CASSQGRIAGNNEQFF.

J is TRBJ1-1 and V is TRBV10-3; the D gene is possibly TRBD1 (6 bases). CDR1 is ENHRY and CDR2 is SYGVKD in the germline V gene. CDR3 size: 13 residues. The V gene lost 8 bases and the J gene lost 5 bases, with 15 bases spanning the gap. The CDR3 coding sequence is TGTGCCATCTCTGTTCAGACAGGTACTGAAGCTTTCTTT. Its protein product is CAISVQTGTEAFF.

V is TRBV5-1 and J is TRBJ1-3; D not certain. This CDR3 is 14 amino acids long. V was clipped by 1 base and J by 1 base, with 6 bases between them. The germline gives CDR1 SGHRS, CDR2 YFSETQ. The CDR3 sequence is CASSLKASGNTIYF. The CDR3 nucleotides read TGCGCCAGCAGCTTGAAAGCGTCTGGAAACACCATATATTTT.

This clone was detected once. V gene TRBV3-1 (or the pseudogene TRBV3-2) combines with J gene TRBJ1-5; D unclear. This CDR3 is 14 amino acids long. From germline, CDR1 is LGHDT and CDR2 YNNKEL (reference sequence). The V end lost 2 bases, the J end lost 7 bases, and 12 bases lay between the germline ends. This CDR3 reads CASSQSTGTQPQHF. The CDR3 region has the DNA TGTGCCAGCAGCCAATCAACGGGTACCCAGCCCCAGCATTTT.

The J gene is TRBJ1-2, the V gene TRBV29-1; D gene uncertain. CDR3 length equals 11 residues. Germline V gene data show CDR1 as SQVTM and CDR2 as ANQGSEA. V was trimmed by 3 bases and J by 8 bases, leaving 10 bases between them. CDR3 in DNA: TGCAGCGTTGAGAGAGGGTACGGCTACACCTTC. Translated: CSVERGYGYTF.

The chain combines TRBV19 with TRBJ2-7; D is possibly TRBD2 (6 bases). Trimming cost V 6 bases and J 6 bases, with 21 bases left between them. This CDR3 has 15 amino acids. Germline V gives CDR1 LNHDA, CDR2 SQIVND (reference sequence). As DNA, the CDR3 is TGTGCCAGTAGCCCGACGCCCGGGACTTCTCTCGAGCAGTACTTC. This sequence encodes CASSPTPGTSLEQYF. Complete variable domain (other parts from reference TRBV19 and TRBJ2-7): DGGITQSPKYLFRKEGQNVTLSCEQNLNHDAMYWYRQDPGQGLRLIYYSQIVNDFQKGDIAEGYSVSREKKESFPLTVTSAQKNPTAFYLCASSPTPGTSLEQYFGPGTRLTVT.

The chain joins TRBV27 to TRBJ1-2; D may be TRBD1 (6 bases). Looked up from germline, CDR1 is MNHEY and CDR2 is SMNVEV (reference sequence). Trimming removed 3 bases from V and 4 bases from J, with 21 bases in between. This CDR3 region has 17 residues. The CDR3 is CASSFSQGLRGGYGYTF. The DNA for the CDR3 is TGTGCCAGCAGTTTCTCCCAAGGCCTGAGGGGGGGCTATGGCTACACCTTC.

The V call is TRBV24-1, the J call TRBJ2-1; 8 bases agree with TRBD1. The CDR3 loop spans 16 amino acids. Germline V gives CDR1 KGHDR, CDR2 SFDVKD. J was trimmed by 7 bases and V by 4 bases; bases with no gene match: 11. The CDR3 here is CATSDSDRAPLNEQFF. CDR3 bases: TGTGCCACCAGTGACTCGGACAGGGCGCCCCTAAATGAGCAGTTCTTC.

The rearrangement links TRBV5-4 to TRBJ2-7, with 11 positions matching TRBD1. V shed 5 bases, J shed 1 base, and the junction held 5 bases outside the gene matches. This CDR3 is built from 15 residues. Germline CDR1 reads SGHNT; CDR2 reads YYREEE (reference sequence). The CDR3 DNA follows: TGTGCCAGCAGAAACGGACAGGGGGCTTCCTACGAGCAGTACTTC. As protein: CASRNGQGASYEQYF.